A single sample is the source of the 16 T cell receptor beta chains below, sequenced in a study of cytomegalovirus exposure and HLA in healthy donors. The PCR employed 60 Vbeta primers together with 13 Jbeta primers. Assay: immunoSEQ multiplex PCR; the TCRdb copy retains only in-frame clones and omits some. This sample has 35,000 to 45,000 clones, with around 76% found just once. Sequencing was carried out using PBMCs. The receptors were sampled from a woman aged 25 to 39 in good health and CMV-seropositive.

Remarks on this clone: The junction differs from germline at one of its ends, possibly a read error. The rearrangement joins TRBV19 to TRBJ1-2, with unresolved D. CDR3 size: 14 residues. Germline loops: CDR1 LNHDA, CDR2 SQIVND (reference sequence). Here the CDR3 DNA reads TGTGCCAGTAGTATCATTCCCTCTAAATATGGCTACACCTTC. This sequence encodes CASSIIPSKYGYTF.

J is TRBJ1-5 and V is TRBV27; the match to TRBD1 covers 10 bases. Germline V gives CDR1 MNHEY, CDR2 SMNVEV (reference sequence). V trimming: 5 bases; J trimming: 0 bases; junction bases outside the gene matches: 22. The CDR3 runs 22 residues. CDR3 protein: CASSPNRGDRGTYLYSNQPQHF. The DNA for the CDR3 is TGTGCCAGCAGTCCGAATCGGGGGGACAGGGGAACCTACCTATATAGCAATCAGCCCCAGCATTTT.

CDR3 residues: CASSRTGVNQPQHF. CDR3 sequence (DNA): TGTGCCAGTAGTCGGACAGGGGTAAATCAGCCCCAGCATTTT. The chain recombines TRBV19 with TRBJ1-5, with 9 nucleotides matching TRBD1. Germline trimming cut 5 bases from V and 4 bases from J; bases unmatched to any gene: 3. Germline CDR1 and CDR2: LNHDA and SQIVND (reference sequence). The CDR3 is made up of 14 amino acids. Filled out from reference TRBV19 and TRBJ1-5, the complete variable domain reads DGGITQSPKYLFRKEGQNVTLSCEQNLNHDAMYWYRQDPGQGLRLIYYSQIVNDFQKGDIAEGYSVSREKKESFPLTVTSAQKNPTAFYLCASSRTGVNQPQHFGDGTRLSIL.

This clone was seen more than once but under ten times. V is TRBV30 and J is TRBJ2-7; D is uncertain. V gave up 0 bases and J gave up 3 bases, with 12 bases separating them. From germline, CDR1 is GTSNPN and CDR2 SVGIG (reference sequence). CDR3 size: 14 residues. The CDR3 loop reads CAWSVRRTDYEQYF. The CDR3 nucleotides are TGTGCCTGGAGTGTACGTCGTACAGACTACGAGCAGTACTTC.

The V gene is TRBV28, the J gene TRBJ2-3; 8 bases match TRBD2. The V and J ends lost 6 bases and 0 bases, in that order; junction bases with no gene match: 8. CDR3 length equals 16 residues. Germline CDR1 and CDR2: MDHEN and SYDVKM. For the CDR3, the DNA is TGTGCCAGCAGGGAAACTAGCGGTCTAAGCACAGATACGCAGTATTTT. Protein sequence: CASRETSGLSTDTQYF.

The chain links TRBV28 to TRBJ1-4; maybe TRBD1 (6 bases). The V end lost 6 bases, the J end lost 5 bases, and 16 bases lay between the germline ends. The CDR3 consists of 15 residues. The germline CDR1 and CDR2 sequences are MDHEN and SYDVKM. CDR3 region: CASSVPQGLNEKLFF. CDR3 DNA sequence: TGTGCCAGCAGCGTTCCCCAGGGGCTGAATGAAAAACTGTTTTTT.

This clone was counted between two and nine times. This chain connects TRBV29-1 to TRBJ1-4; 7 positions agree with TRBD1. CDR1 and CDR2 (germline): SQVTM, ANQGSEA. J was trimmed by 5 bases and V by 6 bases; bases with no gene match: 6. The length of the CDR3 is 13 residues. The CDR3 DNA reads TGCAGCGTGGCGACAGGGACAAATGAAAAACTGTTTTTT. It encodes CSVATGTNEKLFF.

A single count supports this clone. The rearrangement joins TRBV6-5 to TRBJ1-1; tentative D call: TRBD1 (5 bases). CDR3 length: 14 residues. Per germline, CDR1 MNHEY and CDR2 SVGAGI. Between the trimmed V and J ends, which lost 2 bases and 0 bases, there was a span of 7 bases. The DNA for the CDR3 is TGTGCCAGCAGTTACGGGGCAGTGAACACTGAAGCTTTCTTT. This sequence encodes CASSYGAVNTEAFF.

The rearrangement uses TRBV6-5 and TRBJ1-2, with D unclear. Germline CDR1 MNHEY, CDR2 SVGAGI. Between the trimmed V and J ends, which lost 4 bases and 14 bases, there was a span of 23 bases. This CDR3 has 14 residues. CDR3 DNA: TGTGCCAGCAGTTCCCCGCTTTTCCCCGAATTGAGTACCTTC. Protein product: CASSSPLFPELSTF.

The rearrangement links TRBV5-4 to TRBJ2-1, with 8 bases fitting TRBD2. Germline CDR1 and CDR2: SGHNT and YYREEE (reference sequence). V shed 3 bases and J 9 bases; nucleotides not matched to a gene: 11. This CDR3 has 15 amino acids. CDR3 in amino acids: CASSSWRRGAGEQFF. CDR3 DNA: TGTGCCAGCAGCTCCTGGCGGCGGGGGGCCGGTGAGCAGTTCTTC.

This rearrangement joins TRBV23-1 to TRBJ2-7; 9 bases line up with TRBD1. TRBV23-1 falls under the ORF class, with uncertain function. There are 16 residues in the CDR3. The V gene end was trimmed by 6 bases and the J gene end by 2 bases; junction bases not matched to a gene: 11. In nucleotides, the CDR3 is TGCGCCAGCAGAAGTCCCTTAGGGACAGGGCCCTACGAGCAGTACTTC. Translating it yields CASRSPLGTGPYEQYF.

The chain links TRBV6-6 to TRBJ2-7; TRBD2 is a possible D gene (6 bases). Trimming cost V 7 bases and J 0 bases, with 16 bases left between them. Germline loops: CDR1 MNHNY, CDR2 SVGAGI (reference sequence). CDR3 length equals 15 residues. The CDR3 nucleotides read TGTGCCAGCAATAGTTACGGGCGGGACTCCTACGAGCAGTACTTC. It specifies CASNSYGRDSYEQYF.

The chain has TRBV19 and TRBJ2-4; tentative D call: TRBD1 (6 bases). Trimming took off 0 bases at V and 0 bases at J, with 15 bases between the two ends. In germline, CDR1 is LNHDA, CDR2 SQIVND (reference sequence). This CDR3 spans 18 amino acids. The CDR3 region has the DNA TGTGCCAGTAGTATAGAGTCAAAGGGGGTGGTAGCCAAAAACATTCAGTACTTC. This codes for CASSIESKGVVAKNIQYF.

In nucleotides, the CDR3 is TGTGCCAGTAGTTCGGGGCTAGCGGGAGGGCCCAATGAGCAGTTCTTC. Encoded protein: CASSSGLAGGPNEQFF. The chain is built from TRBV19 and TRBJ2-1, with 12 bases matching TRBD2. The CDR3 contains 16 residues. From germline, CDR1 is LNHDA and CDR2 SQIVND (reference sequence). J lost 6 bases, V lost 5 bases, and 8 bases had no gene match.

The chain couples TRBV7-9 to TRBJ1-2; a weak D match, TRBD1 (5 bases). The germline V and J ends were trimmed by 3 bases and 5 bases, with 7 bases remaining between them. Germline values: CDR1 SEHNR, CDR2 FQNEAQ (reference sequence). The length of the CDR3 is 12 residues. The CDR3 region is CASSFSGYGYTF. The DNA for the CDR3 is TGTGCCAGCAGCTTCTCAGGGTATGGCTACACCTTC.

With respect to this clone: At one end, the junction sequence differs from germline, possibly due to a read error. The rearrangement links TRBV7-9 to TRBJ2-2; D is ambiguous. The CDR3 covers 13 residues. Germline V gene sequence: CDR1 SEHNR, CDR2 FQNEAQ (reference sequence). The CDR3 here is CSSSLTVTGELFF. The CDR3 DNA follows: TGTTCCAGCAGCTTAACAGTCACCGGGGAGCTGTTTTTT. Supplemented by reference TRBV7-9 and TRBJ2-2, the full variable domain reads DTGVSQNPRHKITKRGQNVTFRCDPISEHNRLYWYRQTLGQGPEFLTYFQNEAQLEKSRLLSDRFSAERPKGSFSTLEIQRTEQGDSAMYLCSSSLTVTGELFFGEGSRLTVL.